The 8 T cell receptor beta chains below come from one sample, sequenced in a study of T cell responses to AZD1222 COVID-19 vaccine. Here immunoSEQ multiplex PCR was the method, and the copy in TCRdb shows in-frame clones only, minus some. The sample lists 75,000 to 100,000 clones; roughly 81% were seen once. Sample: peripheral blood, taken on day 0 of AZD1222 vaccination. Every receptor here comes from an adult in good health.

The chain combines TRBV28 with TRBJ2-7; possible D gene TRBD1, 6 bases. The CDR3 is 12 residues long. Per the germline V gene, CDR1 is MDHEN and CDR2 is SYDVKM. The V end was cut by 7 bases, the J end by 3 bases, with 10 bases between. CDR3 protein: CASTSQGYEQYF. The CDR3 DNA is TGTGCCAGCACTTCACAGGGCTACGAGCAGTACTTC.

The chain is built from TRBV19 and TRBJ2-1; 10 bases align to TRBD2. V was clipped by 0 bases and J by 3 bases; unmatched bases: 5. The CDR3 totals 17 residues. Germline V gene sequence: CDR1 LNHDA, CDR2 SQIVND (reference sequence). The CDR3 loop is CASSIEGSGGIYNEQFF. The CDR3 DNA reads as TGTGCCAGTAGTATAGAGGGTAGCGGGGGGATCTACAATGAGCAGTTCTTC. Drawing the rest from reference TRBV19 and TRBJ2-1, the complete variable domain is DGGITQSPKYLFRKEGQNVTLSCEQNLNHDAMYWYRQDPGQGLRLIYYSQIVNDFQKGDIAEGYSVSREKKESFPLTVTSAQKNPTAFYLCASSIEGSGGIYNEQFFGPGTRLTVL.

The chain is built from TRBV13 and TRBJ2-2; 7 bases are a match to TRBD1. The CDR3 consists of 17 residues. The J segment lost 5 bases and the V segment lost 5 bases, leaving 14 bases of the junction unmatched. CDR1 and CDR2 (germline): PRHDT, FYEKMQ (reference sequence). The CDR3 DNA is TGTGCCAGCAGCGTTATAAATAGGGGGCTTGGGACCGGGGAGCTGTTTTTT. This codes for CASSVINRGLGTGELFF.

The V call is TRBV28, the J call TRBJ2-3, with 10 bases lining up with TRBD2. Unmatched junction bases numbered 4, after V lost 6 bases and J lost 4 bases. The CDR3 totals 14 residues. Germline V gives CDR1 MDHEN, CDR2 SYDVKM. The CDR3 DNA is TGTGCCAGCAGCAGCGGGGGGGCCGCAGATACGCAGTATTTT. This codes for CASSSGGAADTQYF.

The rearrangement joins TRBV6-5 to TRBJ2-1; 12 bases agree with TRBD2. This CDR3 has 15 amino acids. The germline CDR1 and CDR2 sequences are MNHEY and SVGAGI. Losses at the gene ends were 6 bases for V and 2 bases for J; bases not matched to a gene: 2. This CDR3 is CASSGLAGTYNEQFF. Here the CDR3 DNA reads TGTGCCAGCAGCGGACTAGCGGGGACCTACAATGAGCAGTTCTTC.

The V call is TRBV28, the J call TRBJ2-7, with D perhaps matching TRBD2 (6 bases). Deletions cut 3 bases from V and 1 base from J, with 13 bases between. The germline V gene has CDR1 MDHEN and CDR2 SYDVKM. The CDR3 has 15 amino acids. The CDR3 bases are TGTGCCAGCAGTTTCTCGGGGGTACAATCCTACGAGCAGTACTTC. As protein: CASSFSGVQSYEQYF.

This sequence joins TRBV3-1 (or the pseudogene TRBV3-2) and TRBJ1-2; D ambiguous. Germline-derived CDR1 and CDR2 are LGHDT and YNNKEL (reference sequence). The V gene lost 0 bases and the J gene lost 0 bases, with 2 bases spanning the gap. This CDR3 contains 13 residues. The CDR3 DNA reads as TGTGCCAGCAGCCAAGAGGCTAACTATGGCTACACCTTC. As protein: CASSQEANYGYTF.

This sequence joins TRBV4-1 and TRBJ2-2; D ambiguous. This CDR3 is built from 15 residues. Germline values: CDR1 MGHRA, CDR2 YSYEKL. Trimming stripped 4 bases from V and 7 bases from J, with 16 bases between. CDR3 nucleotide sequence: TGCGCCAGCAGCCCTCAAGAGAAGGGTGTCGGGGAGCTGTTTTTT. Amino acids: CASSPQEKGVGELFF.